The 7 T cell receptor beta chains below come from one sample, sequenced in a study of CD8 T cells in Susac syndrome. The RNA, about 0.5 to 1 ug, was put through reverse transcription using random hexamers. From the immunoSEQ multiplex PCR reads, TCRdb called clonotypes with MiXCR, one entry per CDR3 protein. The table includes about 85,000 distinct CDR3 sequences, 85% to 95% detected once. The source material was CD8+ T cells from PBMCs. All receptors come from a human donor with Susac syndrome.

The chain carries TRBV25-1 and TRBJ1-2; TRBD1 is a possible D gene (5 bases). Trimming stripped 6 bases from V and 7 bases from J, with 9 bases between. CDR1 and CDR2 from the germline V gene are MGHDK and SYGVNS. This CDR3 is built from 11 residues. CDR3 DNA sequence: TGTGCCAGCAGCCCGGGGGTTGGCTACACCTTC. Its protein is CASSPGVGYTF.

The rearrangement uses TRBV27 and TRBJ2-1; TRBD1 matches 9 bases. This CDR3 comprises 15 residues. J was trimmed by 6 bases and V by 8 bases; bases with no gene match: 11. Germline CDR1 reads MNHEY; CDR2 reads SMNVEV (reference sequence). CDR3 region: CASSQGGQGSNEQFF. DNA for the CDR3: TGTGCCAGCTCACAGGGTGGACAGGGGTCCAATGAGCAGTTCTTC.

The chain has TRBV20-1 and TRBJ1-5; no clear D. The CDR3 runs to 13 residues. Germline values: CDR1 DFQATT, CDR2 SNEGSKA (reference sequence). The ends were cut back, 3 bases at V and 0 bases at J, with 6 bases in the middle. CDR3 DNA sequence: TGCAGTGCTAGCGACAATAGCAATCAGCCCCAGCATTTT. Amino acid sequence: CSASDNSNQPQHF.

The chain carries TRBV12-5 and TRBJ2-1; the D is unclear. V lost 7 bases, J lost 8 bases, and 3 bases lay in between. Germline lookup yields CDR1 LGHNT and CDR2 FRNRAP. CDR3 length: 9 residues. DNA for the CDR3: TGTGCTAGTGAGCATGAGCAGTTCTTC. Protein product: CASEHEQFF.

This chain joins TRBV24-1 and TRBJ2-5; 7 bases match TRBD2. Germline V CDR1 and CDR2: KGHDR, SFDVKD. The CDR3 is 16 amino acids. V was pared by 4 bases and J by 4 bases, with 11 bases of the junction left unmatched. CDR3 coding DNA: TGTGCCACCAGTGAGGGAGAATGGACTAGAGGAGAGACCCAGTACTTC. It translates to CATSEGEWTRGETQYF.

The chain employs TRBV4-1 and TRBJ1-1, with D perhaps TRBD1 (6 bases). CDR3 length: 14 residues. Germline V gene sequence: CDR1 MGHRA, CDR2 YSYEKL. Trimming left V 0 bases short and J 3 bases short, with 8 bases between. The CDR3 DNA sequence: TGCGCCAGCAGCCAAGAAGGGGGGTACACTGAAGCTTTCTTT. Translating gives CASSQEGGYTEAFF.

The CDR3 protein is CASSLVANEQYF. The CDR3 DNA is TGTGCCAGCAGCTTAGTCGCTAACGAGCAGTACTTC. The V and J genes are TRBV11-1 and TRBJ2-7; D not resolved. The CDR3 sequence is 12 residues long. Germline CDR1 and CDR2: SGHAT and FQDESV (reference sequence). V was clipped by 1 base and J by 5 bases, with 6 bases between them.